This TCR beta chain emerged from a study of T cells in Graves' hyperthyroidism and ophthalmopathy. Looking at the study overall: Pretreatment peripheral blood was obtained at initial diagnosis. Study-wide results and caveats: Ophthalmopathy was predicted by the model a median of about 6.7 months ahead of onset.

This clonotype was detected many times. The antigen is undetermined. Patients were excluded for uncontrolled infection, other autoimmune disease, pregnancy or lactation. The source material, RNA transcripts, was used to amplify TCR beta CDR3 regions. First-round RT-PCR with HTBI primers amplified the TCR CDR3 region. One entry per CDR3 protein, called by TCRdb with MiXCR from the multiplex PCR reads. This sample has approximately 690,000 distinct CDR3 sequences; approximately 14% occur once, and the top ten carry approximately 13%. The CDR3 extends over 15 amino acids. The germline CDR1 and CDR2 sequences are DFQATT and SNEGSKA (reference sequence). Trimming removed 1 base at V and 0 bases at J, with 11 bases between.

The chain employs TRBV20-1 and TRBJ2-3; weak D call: TRBD2 (5 bases). The receptor was isolated from a woman aged 45-59 years with Graves' ophthalmopathy. Sample: blood. The CDR3 DNA reads as TGCAGTGCTAGAGGACTGCGGACTAGCACAGATACGCAGTATTTT. This sequence encodes CSARGLRTSTDTQYF.